Below are 16 T cell receptor beta chains sequenced from a single sample in a study of blood T cell repertoires in COVID-19. Method: immunoSEQ multiplex PCR; TCRdb's copy keeps in-frame clones and lacks some. The repertoire includes under 250,000 clones, 85% of them detected once, and approximately 5% sits in the top ten. Input material: peripheral blood. These receptors were obtained from a man aged 50 to 59 with COVID-19, enrolled during active disease.

The gene calls are TRBV11-1 and TRBJ1-1; 7 positions match TRBD1. Germline V gene data show CDR1 as SGHAT and CDR2 as FQDESV (reference sequence). CDR3 length: 15 residues. With 3 bases clipped from V and 1 base from J, the junction kept 5 bases outside the gene matches. The chain's CDR3 is CASSFIRGRNTEAFF. DNA of the CDR3: TGTGCCAGCAGCTTTATTAGGGGGCGGAACACTGAAGCTTTCTTT.

Comments on this clone: Other DNA sequences in this specimen translate into the identical CDR3. The chain is built from TRBV24-1 and TRBJ2-2; 8 bases line up with TRBD1. Trimming cost V 3 bases and J 5 bases; bases outside gene matches: 4. CDR1 KGHDR and CDR2 SFDVKD come from the germline V gene. This CDR3 is built from 15 residues. The CDR3 sequence: CATSDPRTGTGELFF. The CDR3 region has the DNA TGTGCCACCAGTGATCCCCGGACAGGGACCGGGGAGCTGTTTTTT.

Note on this clone: One end of the junction does not line up with germline, which may come from a read error. V usage is TRBV5-1 and J usage is TRBJ1-1; D remains unclear. The V gene's germline CDR1 is SGHRS and CDR2 YFSETQ. The CDR3 covers 16 residues. CDR3 coding DNA: TGCGCCAGCCGCTTGGAATCCGGGGTCCCGAACACTGAAGCTTTCTTT. This sequence encodes CASRLESGVPNTEAFF.

The chain recombines TRBV15 with TRBJ1-5; D remains ambiguous. Germline CDR1 and CDR2: LNHNV and YYDKDF (reference sequence). This CDR3 region has 15 residues. V lost 5 bases to trimming and J lost 0 bases, with 11 bases between them. The CDR3 spells CATSEEIYSNQPQHF. The CDR3 bases are TGTGCCACCAGCGAGGAGATTTATAGCAATCAGCCCCAGCATTTT.

This rearrangement joins TRBV5-1 to TRBJ1-2, with TRBD1 matching 8 bases. The V gene's germline CDR1 is SGHRS and CDR2 YFSETQ. The CDR3 runs to 15 residues. The junction had 10 bases not matched to a gene; V was cut back by 5 bases and J by 4 bases. This chain's CDR3 is CASSLVGTGVYGYTF. As DNA, the CDR3 is TGCGCCAGCAGTCTCGTCGGGACAGGCGTCTATGGCTACACCTTC.

The rearrangement uses TRBV30 and TRBJ1-2, with 7 bases that match TRBD1. Unmatched junction bases numbered 8, after V lost 4 bases and J lost 3 bases. CDR1 and CDR2 from the germline V gene are GTSNPN and SVGIG (reference sequence). This CDR3 has 14 amino acids. The CDR3 bases are TGTGCCTGGATGTACAGGGGATTTGACTATGGCTACACCTTC. As protein: CAWMYRGFDYGYTF.

The CDR3 here is CASSFLAGHNEQFF. The CDR3 nucleotides are TGTGCCAGCAGTTTCCTAGCGGGGCACAATGAGCAGTTCTTC. The chain combines TRBV27 with TRBJ2-1; 9 bases agree with TRBD2. Germline CDR1 MNHEY, CDR2 SMNVEV (reference sequence). J was trimmed by 5 bases and V by 3 bases; bases with no gene match: 2. The CDR3 length is 14 residues.

This clone has a single count. DNA for the CDR3: TGTGCCAGCAGCCAAGAACCGGGACAACAAGAGACCCAGTACTTC. Translating it yields CASSQEPGQQETQYF. J is TRBJ2-5 and V is TRBV3-1 (or the pseudogene TRBV3-2), with a possible D match to TRBD1 (6 bases). Trimming pared 0 bases from V and 2 bases from J, leaving 10 bases between. CDR1 LGHDT and CDR2 YNNKEL come from the germline V gene (reference sequence). The CDR3 covers 15 residues.

The rearrangement joins TRBV7-9 to TRBJ1-5, with 7 bases that match TRBD1. The J segment lost 9 bases and the V segment lost 1 base, leaving 9 bases of the junction unmatched. Germline CDR1 SEHNR, CDR2 FQNEAQ (reference sequence). The CDR3 covers 15 residues. This chain's CDR3 is CASSLGTGPSMPQHF. CDR3 in DNA: TGTGCCAGCAGCTTAGGGACAGGCCCCTCGATGCCCCAGCATTTT.

J is TRBJ1-5 and V is TRBV18; D might be TRBD1 (5 bases). V was clipped by 3 bases and J by 4 bases, with 7 bases between them. The CDR3 covers 13 residues. From germline, CDR1 is KGHSH and CDR2 LQKENI. This CDR3 is CASSPGQNQPQHF. CDR3 DNA: TGTGCCAGCTCACCGGGGCAGAATCAGCCCCAGCATTTT. Full variable domain (outside the CDR3, taken from reference TRBV18 and TRBJ1-5): NAGVMQNPRHLVRRRGQEARLRCSPMKGHSHVYWYRQLPEEGLKFMVYLQKENIIDESGMPKERFSAEFPKEGPSILRIQQVVRGDSAAYFCASSPGQNQPQHFGDGTRLSIL.

The chain recombines TRBV19 with TRBJ2-4; D remains unclear. From germline, CDR1 is LNHDA and CDR2 SQIVND (reference sequence). The CDR3 has 13 residues. Trimming removed 1 base from V and 7 bases from J, with 8 bases in between. The CDR3 protein is CASSIGLSNIQYF. Here the CDR3 DNA reads TGTGCCAGTAGTATAGGACTCTCGAACATTCAGTACTTC.

The chain has TRBV9 and TRBJ1-1; possible D gene TRBD1, 5 bases. The CDR3 length is 13 residues. Trimming shortened V by 8 bases and J by 4 bases, and 15 bases separated the two germline ends. Germline CDR1 reads SGDLS; CDR2 reads YYNGEE. In DNA, the CDR3 is TGTGCCAGTGGGACTAGGCAGGGCACTGAAGCTTTCTTT. This translates into CASGTRQGTEAFF.

The rearrangement links TRBV7-8 to TRBJ1-2; the D is unclear. V was trimmed by 0 bases and J by 7 bases, leaving 27 bases between them. CDR1 and CDR2 (germline): SGHVS, FQNEAQ. The CDR3 is made up of 19 amino acids. The CDR3 DNA reads TGTGCCAGCAGCTTAGCCCCCGAAAACCCTGGCGGAGCCCTTGGTGGCTACACCTTC. Translated: CASSLAPENPGGALGGYTF.

The chain has TRBV7-8 and TRBJ2-5; 12 bases are shared with TRBD2. V lost 5 bases to trimming and J lost 4 bases; unmatched junction nucleotides: 11. The germline V gene has CDR1 SGHVS and CDR2 FQNEAQ. The CDR3 is 17 amino acids. Here the CDR3 reads CASSPRPSGGAGETQYF. The DNA for the CDR3 is TGTGCCAGCAGCCCTAGGCCTAGCGGGGGGGCCGGAGAGACCCAGTACTTC.

The rearrangement joins TRBV27 to TRBJ2-3; 7 bases line up with TRBD1. The CDR3 loop spans 12 amino acids. The germline CDR1 and CDR2 sequences are MNHEY and SMNVEV (reference sequence). V shed 5 bases, J shed 5 bases, and the junction held 1 base outside the gene matches. The chain's CDR3 is CASSDREDTQYF. DNA for the CDR3: TGTGCCAGCAGTGACAGGGAAGATACGCAGTATTTT.

This chain links TRBV11-2 with TRBJ1-2; perhaps TRBD1 as D (5 bases). Deletions cut 5 bases from V and 4 bases from J, with 14 bases between. The V gene's germline CDR1 is SGHAT and CDR2 FQNNGV. This CDR3 has 14 amino acids. The CDR3 DNA sequence: TGTGCCAGCAGCCGGGAGGGAGGGGTCTATGGCTACACCTTC. Its translation: CASSREGGVYGYTF.